What follows are 30 T cell receptor beta chains derived from one specimen sequenced in a study of PD-L1 blockade in urothelial cancer. Sequenced by immunoSEQ multiplex PCR; TCRdb stores in-frame clones only, minus some. The sample carries more than 35,000 clones, around 80% recorded once. This specimen was PBMCs, taken around atezolizumab (anti-PD-L1) treatment. The source of these receptors is a man between 70 and 80 years old with urothelial cancer.

The chain employs TRBV30 and TRBJ2-7; maybe TRBD1 (6 bases). The V and J ends lost 1 base and 9 bases respectively, with 25 bases between them. The CDR3 totals 16 residues. Germline values: CDR1 GTSNPN, CDR2 SVGIG (reference sequence). The CDR3 region is CAWSEMGAERRSGQYF. The CDR3 region has the DNA TGTGCCTGGAGTGAAATGGGGGCCGAAAGAAGGTCAGGGCAGTACTTC.

The chain carries TRBV19 and TRBJ2-6; the D gene is possibly TRBD1 (6 bases). Trimming stripped 0 bases from V and 0 bases from J, with 15 bases between. The CDR3 sequence is 19 residues long. CDR1 is LNHDA and CDR2 is SQIVND in the germline V gene (reference sequence). DNA for the CDR3: TGTGCCAGTAGTATAGACTGGGGGCCCCACTCCTCTGGGGCCAACGTCCTGACTTTC. It encodes CASSIDWGPHSSGANVLTF. The full variable domain, completed using reference TRBV19 and TRBJ2-6, is DGGITQSPKYLFRKEGQNVTLSCEQNLNHDAMYWYRQDPGQGLRLIYYSQIVNDFQKGDIAEGYSVSREKKESFPLTVTSAQKNPTAFYLCASSIDWGPHSSGANVLTFGAGSRLTVL.

The chain couples TRBV7-8 to TRBJ1-2; the D gene is possibly TRBD1 (6 bases). The V gene's germline CDR1 is SGHVS and CDR2 FQNEAQ. Trimming shortened V by 4 bases and J by 2 bases, and 20 bases separated the two germline ends. CDR3 length: 17 residues. The CDR3 DNA sequence: TGTGCCAGCAGCTCCCTTCCCCGGGGGGGCAGCAACTATGGCTACACCTTC. It codes for CASSSLPRGGSNYGYTF.

This chain links TRBV7-6 with TRBJ1-1; TRBD1 matches 9 bases. CDR3 length: 13 amino acids. V was clipped by 4 bases and J by 11 bases; unmatched bases: 8. Germline CDR1 reads SGHVS; CDR2 reads FNYEAQ. The CDR3 DNA is TGTGCCAGCAGCTCCAAACAGGGGGCGGACGCTTTCTTT. This sequence encodes CASSSKQGADAFF.

The rearrangement joins TRBV6-5 to TRBJ2-7; 8 bases fit TRBD1. V was pared by 5 bases and J by 5 bases, with 11 bases of the junction left unmatched. This CDR3 spans 15 amino acids. Germline CDR1 and CDR2: MNHEY and SVGAGI. The CDR3 bases are TGTGCCAGCAGTGGGGATGGACAGGGTTGGAACGAGCAGTACTTC. This gives the protein CASSGDGQGWNEQYF.

The chain links TRBV11-3 to TRBJ1-1; no clear D. Looked up from germline, CDR1 is SGHNT and CDR2 is YENEEA. Trimming took off 3 bases at V and 1 base at J, with 6 bases between the two ends. The CDR3 contains 13 residues. In nucleotides, the CDR3 is TGTGCCAGCAGCTTTACGAGGAACACTGAAGCTTTCTTT. This codes for CASSFTRNTEAFF.

V and J are TRBV11-3 and TRBJ2-1; 8 positions agree with TRBD2. Germline trimming cut 3 bases from V and 4 bases from J; bases unmatched to any gene: 8. The length of the CDR3 is 16 residues. Looked up from germline, CDR1 is SGHNT and CDR2 is YENEEA. CDR3 DNA sequence: TGTGCCAGCAGCTTGGGCTTAGCGGGATTTTACAATGAGCAGTTCTTC. It is translated as CASSLGLAGFYNEQFF.

The chain is built from TRBV25-1 and TRBJ2-7, with D possibly matching TRBD1 (5 bases). The CDR3 spans 16 residues. CDR1 MGHDK and CDR2 SYGVNS come from the germline V gene. Trimming cost V 4 bases and J 6 bases, with 22 bases left between them. The CDR3 sequence is CASSVLRLPGASEQYF. CDR3 nucleotide sequence: TGTGCCAGCAGTGTTCTGAGACTTCCTGGGGCGTCCGAGCAGTACTTC.

The chain links TRBV10-3 to TRBJ2-1; 8 nucleotides agree with TRBD2. Germline CDR1 and CDR2: ENHRY and SYGVKD. This CDR3 is built from 13 residues. V lost 11 bases and J lost 6; bases outside the gene matches: 9. CDR3 sequence reads: CAALSGVGNEQFF. The CDR3 DNA follows: TGTGCCGCGCTTAGCGGGGTTGGCAATGAGCAGTTCTTC.

V and J are TRBV27 and TRBJ1-6, with TRBD1 matching 12 bases. The germline V gene has CDR1 MNHEY and CDR2 SMNVEV (reference sequence). The CDR3 has 17 residues. The V and J ends lost 5 bases and 2 bases, in that order; junction bases with no gene match: 4. Here the CDR3 DNA reads TGTGCCAGCAGTCCTGGGACAGGGGGCACCTATAATTCACCCCTCCACTTT. This codes for CASSPGTGGTYNSPLHF.

The V gene is TRBV5-1, the J gene TRBJ2-1; 8 nucleotides align to TRBD2. Germline CDR1 SGHRS, CDR2 YFSETQ. This CDR3 has 15 residues. V lost 0 bases to trimming and J lost 6 bases; unmatched junction nucleotides: 5. The CDR3 reads CASSLGLAGLNEQFF. The CDR3 DNA follows: TGCGCCAGCAGCTTGGGGTTAGCGGGGCTCAATGAGCAGTTCTTC. The full variable domain, in which reference TRBV5-1 and TRBJ2-1 provide the parts outside the CDR3, is KAGVTQTPRYLIKTRGQQVTLSCSPISGHRSVSWYQQTPGQGLQFLFEYFSETQRNKGNFPGRFSGRQFSNSRSEMNVSTLELGDSALYLCASSLGLAGLNEQFFGPGTRLTVL.

This clone was found many times. The chain joins TRBV28 to TRBJ1-1, with D possibly TRBD1 on 5 matching bases. The ends were cut back, 2 bases at V and 1 base at J, with 8 bases in the middle. In germline, CDR1 is MDHEN, CDR2 SYDVKM. The CDR3 is 14 residues long. The CDR3 DNA follows: TGTGCCAGCAGTTTACCCGACAGGAACACTGAAGCTTTCTTT. Translating gives CASSLPDRNTEAFF.

V usage is TRBV28 and J usage is TRBJ1-2, with 11 positions matching TRBD1. This CDR3 is 15 amino acids long. The trim removed 5 bases at V and 4 bases at J, leaving 6 bases unmatched. CDR1 is MDHEN and CDR2 is SYDVKM in the germline V gene. For the CDR3, the DNA is TGTGCCAGCAGTCCATGGACAGGGGGCGGCTATGGCTACACCTTC. Translation gives CASSPWTGGGYGYTF.

This sequence joins TRBV6-1 and TRBJ1-2; D possibly corresponds to TRBD1 (5 bases). From germline, CDR1 is MNHNS and CDR2 SASEGT. The CDR3 has 12 residues. Deletions cut 2 bases from V and 7 bases from J, with 8 bases between. As DNA, the CDR3 is TGTGCCAGCAGTGAAAGGGGTAGTGGCTACACCTTC. Amino acid sequence: CASSERGSGYTF.

The V gene is TRBV10-3, the J gene TRBJ1-2; 8 bases agree with TRBD1. J lost 6 bases, V lost 4 bases, and 7 bases had no gene match. Germline V lookup: CDR1 ENHRY, CDR2 SYGVKD. This CDR3 has 14 residues. In DNA, the CDR3 is TGTGCCATCAGTGGGACAGGGAGGAACGATGGCTACACCTTC. It translates to CAISGTGRNDGYTF.

V is TRBV2 and J is TRBJ1-1; tentative D call: TRBD1 (6 bases). Trimming cost V 5 bases and J 0 bases, with 16 bases left between them. The germline gives CDR1 SNHLY, CDR2 FYNNEI. The CDR3 extends over 16 amino acids. The CDR3 here is CASSSGQRHMNTEAFF. As DNA, the CDR3 is TGTGCCAGCAGTTCTGGACAGCGCCACATGAACACTGAAGCTTTCTTT.

This clone was counted a few times. V gene TRBV19 combines with J gene TRBJ2-1; tentatively, D is TRBD2 (5 bases). From germline, CDR1 is LNHDA and CDR2 SQIVND (reference sequence). The CDR3 contains 14 residues. The V end lost 5 bases, the J end lost 5 bases, and 13 bases lay between the germline ends. The CDR3 sequence: CASSAPGIHNEQFF. DNA for the CDR3: TGTGCCAGTAGTGCACCCGGGATCCACAATGAGCAGTTCTTC.

This chain joins TRBV4-3 and TRBJ1-6; 7 nucleotides match TRBD1. CDR3 length equals 16 residues. Per germline, CDR1 LGHNA and CDR2 YSLEER. Trimming at V came to 1 base and at J to 9 bases, leaving 9 bases not matched to a gene. The CDR3 DNA sequence: TGCGCCAGCAGCCAAGGACAGGGCCAACGGTCTTCACCCCTCCACTTT. It encodes CASSQGQGQRSSPLHF.

This clone was detected once. The rearrangement links TRBV19 to TRBJ2-4; possible D gene TRBD1, 6 bases. The germline V and J ends were trimmed by 5 bases and 12 bases, with 14 bases remaining between them. The CDR3 runs 12 residues. CDR1 is LNHDA and CDR2 is SQIVND in the germline V gene (reference sequence). The CDR3 region has the DNA TGTGCCAGTAGTCTCGCGACAGGCCATCAGTACTTC. It is translated as CASSLATGHQYF.

By share, this clone counts as medium-sized. The rearrangement uses TRBV12-5 and TRBJ1-5; D uncertain. From germline, CDR1 is LGHNT and CDR2 FRNRAP. The CDR3 runs 15 residues. V gave up 1 base and J gave up 0 bases, with 7 bases separating them. CDR3 nucleotides: TGTGCTAGTGGTTTGGGGTTGAGTAGCAATCAGCCCCAGCATTTT. Translating it yields CASGLGLSSNQPQHF.

This clone was found a few times. Here the CDR3 DNA reads TGTGCCAGCGGGGCAGAAAGCAATCAGCCCCAGCATTTT. Protein: CASGAESNQPQHF. J is TRBJ1-5 and V is TRBV6-1; possibly TRBD1 for D (5 bases). V lost 8 bases to trimming and J lost 1 base, with 9 bases between them. Germline assignment: CDR1 MNHNS and CDR2 SASEGT. This CDR3 comprises 13 residues.

The chain uses TRBV5-4 and TRBJ1-2, with D perhaps TRBD1 (5 bases). This CDR3 comprises 15 residues. V lost 4 bases and J 7 bases, leaving 20 bases between the germline ends. The V gene's germline CDR1 is SGHNT and CDR2 YYREEE (reference sequence). The CDR3 DNA follows: TGTGCCAGCAGCGGGGGGGTCGGGTCAGCGTCTGGCTACACCTTC. Encoded protein: CASSGGVGSASGYTF.

The chain joins TRBV11-2 to TRBJ1-4; 9 bases line up with TRBD1. The CDR3 length is 13 residues. Per germline, CDR1 SGHAT and CDR2 FQNNGV. V shed 5 bases, J shed 6 bases, and the junction held 1 base outside the gene matches. DNA of the CDR3: TGTGCCAGCAGCCGGGACAGGGATGAAAAACTGTTTTTT. Its protein product is CASSRDRDEKLFF.

This chain links TRBV19 with TRBJ2-3, with TRBD2 matching 10 bases. V lost 7 bases, J lost 4 bases, and 11 bases stayed unmatched. From germline, CDR1 is LNHDA and CDR2 SQIVND (reference sequence). The CDR3 is 16 residues long. The CDR3 region has the DNA TGTGCCAGTACCAAGGCGCCTAGCGGGAGCCCAGATACGCAGTATTTT. It codes for CASTKAPSGSPDTQYF.

V is TRBV19 and J is TRBJ2-3, with D possibly TRBD2 on 6 matching bases. Germline CDR1 reads LNHDA; CDR2 reads SQIVND (reference sequence). With 5 bases removed from V and 2 bases from J, the gap between germline ends came to 14 bases. The CDR3 is made up of 15 amino acids. The CDR3 is CASSSGGPPTDTQYF. CDR3 nucleotide sequence: TGTGCCAGTAGTTCCGGGGGACCGCCCACAGATACGCAGTATTTT.

The table lists this clone with a count of one. This chain joins TRBV7-6 and TRBJ2-7, with TRBD1 identical over 7 bases. The CDR3 is made up of 15 amino acids. Germline CDR1 is SGHVS and CDR2 is FNYEAQ. Trimming at V came to 5 bases and at J to 6 bases, leaving 13 bases not matched to a gene. CDR3 loop: CASSLNRGPTGEQYF. The CDR3 region has the DNA TGTGCCAGCAGCCTGAACAGGGGTCCAACGGGCGAGCAGTACTTC.

A note on this clone: The same CDR3 can be traced to other DNA sequences in this sample. The chain is built from TRBV19 and TRBJ1-5; 7 nucleotides align to TRBD1. Germline V gene data show CDR1 as LNHDA and CDR2 as SQIVND (reference sequence). J lost 2 bases, V lost 3 bases, and 1 base had no gene match. There are 14 residues in the CDR3. In DNA, the CDR3 is TGTGCCAGTAGTATCACAGGGGGCAATCAGCCCCAGCATTTT. Translation: CASSITGGNQPQHF. Full variable domain (remainder filled in from reference TRBV19 and TRBJ1-5): DGGITQSPKYLFRKEGQNVTLSCEQNLNHDAMYWYRQDPGQGLRLIYYSQIVNDFQKGDIAEGYSVSREKKESFPLTVTSAQKNPTAFYLCASSITGGNQPQHFGDGTRLSIL.

This chain joins TRBV10-3 and TRBJ2-3; 8 bases match TRBD2. Germline V CDR1 and CDR2: ENHRY, SYGVKD. CDR3 length: 18 residues. The J segment lost 3 bases and the V segment lost 6 bases, leaving 17 bases of the junction unmatched. DNA of the CDR3: TGTGCCATCAGGACTAGCGCGATCACACAGAGCCTTACAGATACGCAGTATTTT. This encodes CAIRTSAITQSLTDTQYF.

This chain connects TRBV5-1 to TRBJ2-2; the match to TRBD2 covers 10 bases. Trimming cost V 5 bases and J 5 bases; bases outside gene matches: 6. The CDR3 is 15 residues long. The germline gives CDR1 SGHRS, CDR2 YFSETQ. Here the CDR3 DNA reads TGCGCCAGCAGAGAAGCGGGAGGGCGTACCGGGGAGCTGTTTTTT. This translates into CASREAGGRTGELFF.

A few counts support this clone. This rearrangement joins TRBV6-1 to TRBJ1-2, with D maybe TRBD1 (5 bases). The CDR3 sequence is 14 residues long. The germline V gene encodes CDR1 MNHNS and CDR2 SASEGT. V was pared by 6 bases and J by 7 bases, with 18 bases between. Here the CDR3 DNA reads TGTGCCAGCAGGGATCCGGGGGACTATTTTGGCTACACCTTC. The encoded protein is CASRDPGDYFGYTF.